This T cell receptor (beta chain) originates from a study of blood T cell repertoires in COVID-19. In the study overall: Collection of acute and convalescent COVID-19 samples took place in the United States, Italy and Spain.

Original processing methods: Amplification of reference gene primers provided the estimated nucleated cell counts. Measured with immunoSEQ multiplex PCR; TCRdb has only the in-frame clones, and not every one. V, J and clone size are those of that table, while D and trimming were read from the DNA. The table lists around 160,000 clones, 88% of them singletons, with 1% to 1.5% in the top ten. The age range of participants was about 18 to 100 years, with residence in 20 to 25 US areas. Participant-given clinical history determined each cohort assignment. V was shortened by 0 bases and J by 6 bases, with 12 bases between the two germline ends. Germline values: CDR1 MNHNS, CDR2 SASEGT. The CDR3 contains 15 residues.

The rearrangement links TRBV6-1 to TRBJ2-1; D perhaps matches TRBD1 (6 bases). The receptor's source is a woman between 25 and 40 years old with acute COVID-19. Material for sequencing was PBMCs or T cells enriched from blood (not recorded which). CDR3 in amino acids: CASSEAPGQINEQFF. The CDR3 DNA sequence: TGTGCCAGCAGTGAAGCGCCAGGACAGATCAATGAGCAGTTCTTC.